A selection of T cell receptor beta chains follows, all from one sample in a study of technical replicates of blood from several donors. Measured with immunoSEQ multiplex PCR; TCRdb has only the in-frame clones, and not every one. The table has 79,000 or so clones, 96% seen once. Sequencing was carried out using T cells isolated from PBMCs. Receptors were obtained from a human donor in good health. Both conserved end residues are part of each CDR3. A D gene is named only where the DNA matches it firmly. Not every row has a clone size; where given, it reads once, few, many or a size class.

clone_size	v_call	d_call	cdr3_length	j_call	cdr3_aa	cdr3_nt
NA	TRBV7-2	TRBD1	14	TRBJ1-1	CASSPGQVPTEAFF	TGTGCCAGCAGCCCCGGACAGGTACCCACTGAAGCTTTCTTT
NA	TRBV6-5	TRBD2	16	TRBJ2-3	CASSYSGSGSIDTQYF	TGTGCCAGCAGTTACTCGGGCAGCGGGAGTATAGATACGCAGTATTTT
NA	TRBV9	TRBD2	17	TRBJ2-7	CASSLGLAEAGSYEQYF	TGTGCCAGCAGCTTAGGACTAGCGGAGGCAGGCTCCTACGAGCAGTACTTC
NA	TRBV7-8	NA	13	TRBJ2-2	CASSLNYAGELFF	TGTGCCAGCAGCTTAAATTATGCCGGGGAGCTGTTTTTT
NA	TRBV7-3	TRBD2	15	TRBJ2-1	CASSSGLAGYNEQFF	TGTGCCAGCAGCTCGGGACTAGCGGGATACAATGAGCAGTTCTTC
NA	TRBV6-5	TRBD1	14	TRBJ1-5	CASSRTGIYQPQHF	TGTGCCAGCAGCCGGACAGGGATTTATCAGCCCCAGCATTTT
NA	TRBV7-2	TRBD1	15	TRBJ2-7	CASSYTGVFPYEQYF	TGTGCCAGCAGCTACACAGGGGTCTTCCCCTACGAGCAGTACTTC
NA	TRBV4-3	TRBD1	15	TRBJ2-3	CASSQQGAFTDTQYF	TGCGCCAGCAGCCAACAGGGGGCCTTCACAGATACGCAGTATTTT
NA	TRBV13	NA	14	TRBJ1-1	CASSPTHLNTEAFF	TGTGCCAGCAGCCCCACCCACTTGAACACTGAAGCTTTCTTT
NA	TRBV30	TRBD2	17	TRBJ2-1	CAWEGTSGRVAYNEQFF	TGTGCCTGGGAAGGGACTAGCGGGAGAGTGGCCTACAATGAGCAGTTCTTC
NA	TRBV19	TRBD1	13	TRBJ1-2	CASDRGDEYGYTF	TGTGCCAGCGACAGGGGAGATGAATATGGCTACACCTTC
NA	TRBV5-6	TRBD1	15	TRBJ2-2	CASSGDRGYSGELFF	TGTGCCAGCAGCGGAGACAGGGGGTATAGCGGGGAGCTGTTTTTT
NA	TRBV18	NA	15	TRBJ1-5	CASSPGGGGNQPQHF	TGTGCCAGCTCACCGGGCGGCGGAGGGAATCAGCCCCAGCATTTT
NA	TRBV25-1	NA	14	TRBJ2-3	CASRSGFMTDTQYF	TGTGCCAGCAGGTCGGGGTTTATGACAGATACGCAGTATTTT
NA	TRBV19	TRBD1	15	TRBJ2-5	CASSPGQGDGETQYF	TGTGCCAGTAGCCCAGGACAGGGAGATGGCGAGACCCAGTACTTC
once	TRBV6-5	NA	15	TRBJ2-5	CASSYSRLFKETQYF	TGTGCCAGCAGTTACTCGCGTCTATTTAAAGAGACCCAGTACTTC
NA	TRBV7-8	TRBD1	12	TRBJ2-3	CAIQDRADTQYF	TGTGCCATTCAGGACAGGGCAGATACGCAGTATTTT
NA	TRBV15	NA	13	TRBJ1-5	CATSMDWNQPQHF	TGTGCCACCAGCATGGACTGGAATCAGCCCCAGCATTTT
NA	TRBV28	NA	11	TRBJ1-3	CASSKRNTIYF	TGTGCCAGCAGTAAGCGAAACACCATATATTTT
NA	TRBV29-1	TRBD1	12	TRBJ1-2	CSVVGQAYGYTF	TGCAGCGTTGTAGGACAGGCCTATGGCTACACCTTC
NA	TRBV5-1	NA	16	TRBJ2-3	CASSLGPGAARDTQYF	TGCGCCAGCAGCTTGGGGCCGGGTGCAGCACGAGATACGCAGTATTTT
NA	TRBV6-5	TRBD1	14	TRBJ2-7	CASRGGQGVWEQYF	TGTGCCAGCAGAGGGGGACAGGGAGTTTGGGAGCAGTACTTC
NA	TRBV14	TRBD1	14	TRBJ1-2	CASSRSTGAYGYTF	TGTGCCAGCAGCCGTTCGACAGGGGCCTATGGCTACACCTTC
NA	TRBV6-1	TRBD1	14	TRBJ2-7	CASILTGEGYEQYF	TGTGCCAGCATTTTAACAGGGGAAGGCTACGAGCAGTACTTC
NA	TRBV29-1	NA	13	TRBJ2-3	CSVQGGELDTQYF	TGCAGCGTTCAGGGGGGAGAGTTGGATACGCAGTATTTT
NA	TRBV6-5	NA	14	TRBJ2-1	CASSYVNSYNEQFF	TGTGCCAGCAGTTACGTCAACTCCTACAATGAGCAGTTCTTC
NA	TRBV28	TRBD1	15	TRBJ2-1	CASISPGQELNEQFF	TGTGCCAGTATAAGTCCGGGACAGGAGTTGAATGAGCAGTTCTTC
once	TRBV5-1	NA	14	TRBJ1-1	CASSGGQRNTEAFF	TGCGCCAGCAGCGGAGGACAGAGGAACACTGAAGCTTTCTTT
NA	TRBV5-4	TRBD2	14	TRBJ2-7	CASSSSGKAYEQYF	TGTGCCAGCAGCTCTAGCGGCAAAGCCTACGAGCAGTACTTC
NA	TRBV6-1	NA	15	TRBJ2-3	CASSLPLYSTDTQYF	TGTGCCAGCAGTCTCCCGTTATATAGCACAGATACGCAGTATTTT
NA	TRBV2	TRBD2	15	TRBJ2-3	CASTRLAGGVDTQYF	TGTGCCAGCACGAGGTTAGCGGGAGGGGTGGATACGCAGTATTTT
NA	TRBV10-3	NA	13	TRBJ1-2	CAISGAGYYGYTF	TGTGCCATCAGTGGGGCAGGCTATTATGGCTACACCTTC
once	TRBV5-4	NA	14	TRBJ2-3	CASSLTSSTDTQYF	TGTGCCAGCAGCCTCACCAGTAGCACAGATACGCAGTATTTT
once	TRBV15	NA	13	TRBJ1-1	CATSVSRGAEAFF	TGTGCCACCAGCGTTTCGCGGGGGGCAGAAGCTTTCTTT
NA	TRBV5-8	TRBD1	14	TRBJ2-2	CASSRQGNTGELFF	TGTGCCAGCAGTCGACAGGGGAACACCGGGGAGCTGTTTTTT
once	TRBV7-3	TRBD2	14	TRBJ2-1	CASSFGGRANEQFF	TGTGCCAGCAGCTTCGGCGGGAGGGCCAATGAGCAGTTCTTC
NA	TRBV9	TRBD1	15	TRBJ2-7	CASSRGTGGGYEQYF	TGTGCCAGCAGCCGCGGGACAGGGGGTGGGTACGAGCAGTACTTC
NA	TRBV6-6	NA	14	TRBJ1-1	CASSYPEVHTEAFF	TGTGCCAGCAGTTACCCAGAAGTTCACACTGAAGCTTTCTTT
NA	TRBV2	TRBD2	14	TRBJ2-1	CASSEGGGYNEQFF	TGTGCCAGCAGTGAAGGGGGAGGGTACAATGAGCAGTTCTTC
NA	TRBV6-5	TRBD1	12	TRBJ1-2	CASSLTGYGYTF	TGTGCCAGCAGTTTGACAGGGTATGGCTACACCTTC
NA	TRBV9	TRBD1	14	TRBJ2-7	CASSVQGVSAEQYF	TGTGCCAGCAGCGTTCAGGGGGTTTCCGCCGAGCAGTACTTC
NA	TRBV19	NA	13	TRBJ2-1	CASSRQEYNEQFF	TGTGCCAGTAGTAGACAGGAGTACAATGAGCAGTTCTTC
NA	TRBV7-9	NA	15	TRBJ1-1	CASSLASGGASEAFF	TGTGCCAGCAGCTTAGCTTCAGGTGGGGCGAGTGAAGCTTTCTTT
once	TRBV5-4	NA	13	TRBJ2-7	CASSFSGNYEQYF	TGTGCCAGCAGCTTTAGCGGCAACTACGAGCAGTACTTC
NA	TRBV4-3	NA	17	TRBJ2-7	CASSQEREGWSSYEQYF	TGCGCCAGCAGCCAAGAACGGGAAGGCTGGAGCTCCTACGAGCAGTACTTC
NA	TRBV7-2	NA	14	TRBJ1-5	CASSPTSGNQPQHF	TGTGCCAGCAGCCCGACCTCAGGGAATCAGCCCCAGCATTTT
NA	TRBV4-2	NA	14	TRBJ2-7	CASSPTASSLEQYF	TGTGCCAGCAGCCCTACGGCGTCTAGCCTAGAGCAGTACTTC
NA	TRBV21-1	NA	16	TRBJ2-7	CASSKVLRGLDYEQYF	TGTGCCAGCAGCAAAGTGCTCCGCGGTTTAGACTACGAGCAGTACTTC
once	TRBV11-1	NA	13	TRBJ1-1	CARLGTPNTEAFF	TGTGCCAGACTTGGGACACCTAACACTGAAGCTTTCTTT
NA	TRBV27	NA	15	TRBJ1-3	CASSLDSYSGNTIYF	TGTGCCAGCAGTTTAGACAGCTACTCTGGAAACACCATATATTTT
NA	TRBV5-4	TRBD2	14	TRBJ2-1	CASSVGLAGNEQFF	TGTGCCAGCAGCGTAGGACTAGCGGGCAATGAGCAGTTCTTC
NA	TRBV28	TRBD1	14	TRBJ2-7	CASRGAGTGHEQYF	TGTGCCAGCAGAGGAGCCGGGACAGGCCACGAGCAGTACTTC
NA	TRBV7-9	TRBD1	15	TRBJ2-7	CASSFEGTGGYEQYF	TGTGCCAGCAGCTTTGAGGGGACAGGGGGCTACGAGCAGTACTTC
NA	TRBV7-2	TRBD2	17	TRBJ2-1	CASSLAYLTSGRDEQFF	TGTGCCAGCAGCTTAGCCTACCTTACTAGCGGGAGGGATGAGCAGTTCTTC
NA	TRBV7-9	TRBD2	16	TRBJ2-1	CASSLGTSGNYNEQFF	TGTGCCAGCAGCTTGGGTACTAGCGGAAACTACAATGAGCAGTTCTTC